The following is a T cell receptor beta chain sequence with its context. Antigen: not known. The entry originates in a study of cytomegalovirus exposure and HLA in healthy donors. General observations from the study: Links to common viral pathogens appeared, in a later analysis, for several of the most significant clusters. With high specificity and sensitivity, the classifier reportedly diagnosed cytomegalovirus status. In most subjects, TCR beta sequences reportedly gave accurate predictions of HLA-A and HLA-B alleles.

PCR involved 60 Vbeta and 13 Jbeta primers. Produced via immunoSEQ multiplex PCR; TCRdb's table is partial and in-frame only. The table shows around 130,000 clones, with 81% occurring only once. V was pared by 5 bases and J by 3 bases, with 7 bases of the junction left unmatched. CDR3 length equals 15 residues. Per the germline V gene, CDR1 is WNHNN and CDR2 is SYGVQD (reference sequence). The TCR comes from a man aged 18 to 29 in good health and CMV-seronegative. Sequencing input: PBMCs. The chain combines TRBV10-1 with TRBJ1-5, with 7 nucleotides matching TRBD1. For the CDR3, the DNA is TGCGCCAGCAGTACTCAGGGGGTGTACAATCAGCCCCAGCATTTT. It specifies CASSTQGVYNQPQHF.